This TCR beta chain originates from a study of cytomegalovirus exposure and HLA in healthy donors. Study findings and constraints: Sequencing probably produced one cluster of sequence variants that were highly shared. Common viral pathogens seemed, in a later analysis, to connect with several of the most significant clusters.

This CDR3 region has 16 residues. With 60 Vbeta and 13 Jbeta primers, the PCR was carried out. Produced via immunoSEQ multiplex PCR; TCRdb's table is partial and in-frame only. The table records approximately 160,000 clones, approximately 84% of them present only once. As regards this clone: Its antigen is not identified.

Sequencing was performed on PBMCs. This TCR came from a woman in her forties or fifties in good health and CMV-seropositive. The V call is TRBV21-1, the J call TRBJ2-1; the table's D gene call, TRBD2, was not cross checked with the DNA. TRBV21-1 is an annotated pseudogene. The CDR3 DNA reads TGTGCCAGCAGCACGGGGACTAGCGGGGAACACAATGAGCAGTTCTTC. It yields the protein CASSTGTSGEHNEQFF.